This T cell receptor (beta chain) was documented in a study of metastatic and nonmetastatic thyroid tumors. By frequency in the sample, this clone is medium-sized. Each patient went into thyroid surgery without having received any treatment. TCRdb ran MiXCR on the PCR reads. In the table there are 16,000 or so clones, less than 30% of which are singletons. The V gene's germline CDR1 is MDHEN and CDR2 SYDVKM. There are 17 residues in the CDR3. V lost 4 bases and J 4 bases, leaving 22 bases between the germline ends. The rearrangement joins TRBV28 to TRBJ1-2; no firm D call. The sequenced sample was adjacent normal tissue. This clonotype was obtained from a female donor with papillary thyroid cancer or a benign thyroid nodule (not recorded which). Some clones in this sample may be carry-over from other donors' samples. The CDR3 sequence: CASSSPRRVHRLYGYTF. DNA of the CDR3: TGTGCCAGCAGTTCCCCCCGGAGGGTGCATCGTCTCTATGGCTACACCTTC.